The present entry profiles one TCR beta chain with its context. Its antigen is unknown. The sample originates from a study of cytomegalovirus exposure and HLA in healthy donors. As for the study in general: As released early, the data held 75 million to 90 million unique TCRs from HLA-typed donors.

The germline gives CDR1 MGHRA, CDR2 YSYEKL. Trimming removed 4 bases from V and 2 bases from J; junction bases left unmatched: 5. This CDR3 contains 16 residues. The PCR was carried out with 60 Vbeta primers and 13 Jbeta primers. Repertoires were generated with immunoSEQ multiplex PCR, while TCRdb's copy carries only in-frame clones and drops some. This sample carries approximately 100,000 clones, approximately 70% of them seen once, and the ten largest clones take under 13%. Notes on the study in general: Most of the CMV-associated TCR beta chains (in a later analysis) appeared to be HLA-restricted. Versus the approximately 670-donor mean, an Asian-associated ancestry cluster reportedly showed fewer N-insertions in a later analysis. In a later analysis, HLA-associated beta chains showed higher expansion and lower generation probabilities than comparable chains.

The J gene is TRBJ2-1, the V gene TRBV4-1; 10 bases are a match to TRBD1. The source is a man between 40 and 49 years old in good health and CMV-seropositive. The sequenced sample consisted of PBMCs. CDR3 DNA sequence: TGCGCCAGCAGCCTTTCCGGGACAGGGGCCTACAATGAGCAGTTCTTC. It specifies CASSLSGTGAYNEQFF.